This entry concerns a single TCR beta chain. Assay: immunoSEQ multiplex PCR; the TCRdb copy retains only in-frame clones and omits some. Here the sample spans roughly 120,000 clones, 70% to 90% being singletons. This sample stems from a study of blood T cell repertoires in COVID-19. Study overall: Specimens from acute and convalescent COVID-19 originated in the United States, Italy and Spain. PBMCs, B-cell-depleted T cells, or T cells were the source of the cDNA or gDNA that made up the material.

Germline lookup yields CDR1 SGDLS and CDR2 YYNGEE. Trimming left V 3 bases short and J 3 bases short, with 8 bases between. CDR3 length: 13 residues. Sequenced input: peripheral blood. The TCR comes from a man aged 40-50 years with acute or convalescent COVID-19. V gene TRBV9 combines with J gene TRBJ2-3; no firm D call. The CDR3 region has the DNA TGTGCCAGCAGCGCCCTCCTTACAGATACGCAGTATTTT. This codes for CASSALLTDTQYF.